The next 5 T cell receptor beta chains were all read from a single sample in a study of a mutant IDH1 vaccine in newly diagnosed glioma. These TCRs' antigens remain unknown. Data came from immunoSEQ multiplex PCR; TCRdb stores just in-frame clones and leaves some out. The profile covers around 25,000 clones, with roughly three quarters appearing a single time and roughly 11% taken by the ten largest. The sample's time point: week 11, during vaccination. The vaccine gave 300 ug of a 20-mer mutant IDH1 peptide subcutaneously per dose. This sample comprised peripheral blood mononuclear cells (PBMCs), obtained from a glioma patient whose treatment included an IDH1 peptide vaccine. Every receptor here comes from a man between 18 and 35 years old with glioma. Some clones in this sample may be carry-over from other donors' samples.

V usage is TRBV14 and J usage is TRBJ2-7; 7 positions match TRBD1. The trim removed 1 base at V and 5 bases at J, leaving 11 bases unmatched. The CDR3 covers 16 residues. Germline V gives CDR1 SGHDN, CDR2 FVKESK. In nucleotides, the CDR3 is TGTGCCAGCAGCCAAGCCCCGCCGACAGGGATCCACGAGCAGTACTTC. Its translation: CASSQAPPTGIHEQYF.

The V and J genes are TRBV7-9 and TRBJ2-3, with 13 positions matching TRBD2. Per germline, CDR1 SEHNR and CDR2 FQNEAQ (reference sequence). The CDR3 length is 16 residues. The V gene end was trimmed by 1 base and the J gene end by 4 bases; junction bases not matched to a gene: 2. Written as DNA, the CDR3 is TGTGCCAGCAGCTTAGAAGGACTAGCGGGGGCAGATACGCAGTATTTT. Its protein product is CASSLEGLAGADTQYF. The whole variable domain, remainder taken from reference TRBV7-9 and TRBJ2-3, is DTGVSQNPRHKITKRGQNVTFRCDPISEHNRLYWYRQTLGQGPEFLTYFQNEAQLEKSRLLSDRFSAERPKGSFSTLEIQRTEQGDSAMYLCASSLEGLAGADTQYFGPGTRLTVL.

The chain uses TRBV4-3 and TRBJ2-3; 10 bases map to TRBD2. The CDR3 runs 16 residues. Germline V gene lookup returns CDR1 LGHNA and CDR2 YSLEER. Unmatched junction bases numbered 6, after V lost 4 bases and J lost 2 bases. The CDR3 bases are TGCGCCAGCAGCCCGAAGCTAGCGGGAGTCACAGATACGCAGTATTTT. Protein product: CASSPKLAGVTDTQYF.

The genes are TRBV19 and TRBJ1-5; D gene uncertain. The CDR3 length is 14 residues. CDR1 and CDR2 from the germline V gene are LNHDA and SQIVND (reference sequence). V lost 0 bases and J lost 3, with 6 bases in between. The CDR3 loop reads CASSIESPNQPQHF. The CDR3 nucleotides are TGTGCCAGTAGTATAGAAAGCCCCAATCAGCCCCAGCATTTT.

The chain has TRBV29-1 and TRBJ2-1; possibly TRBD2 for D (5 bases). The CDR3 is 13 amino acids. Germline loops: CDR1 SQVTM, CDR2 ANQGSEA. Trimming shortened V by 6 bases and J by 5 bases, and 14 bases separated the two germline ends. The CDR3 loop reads CSVRTDANNEQFF. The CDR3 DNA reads TGCAGCGTCCGGACTGACGCTAACAATGAGCAGTTCTTC.